The T cell receptor (beta chain) described here comes from a study of vaccination and CD4 T cells after COVID-19. As regards this clonotype: No antigen is known for it.

The treatment denotes: approximately nine-day PBMC culture with coronavirus spike peptide pools or control peptides (ViraFEST assay). Germline V gives CDR1 DFQATT, CDR2 SNEGSKA (reference sequence). The V gene end was trimmed by 5 bases and the J gene end by 5 bases; junction bases not matched to a gene: 11. The CDR3 extends over 16 amino acids. The Oncomine TCR Beta short-read assay generated sequence data from the DNA of cultured CD4+ T cells. Each CDR3 protein gets one entry after TCRdb re-called the PCR reads with MiXCR. The repertoire holds 15,000 to 25,000 distinct CDR3 sequences, with 38% as singletons.

This TCR was sampled from a human donor with COVID-19. The gene calls are TRBV20-1 and TRBJ2-5, with 13 bases fitting TRBD2. The sequencing sample was made of cultured CD4+ T cells from blood. CDR3 nucleotide sequence: TGCAGTGCTCCGCCGGGACTAGCGGGGAAATTGGAGACCCAGTACTTC. Translation gives CSAPPGLAGKLETQYF.